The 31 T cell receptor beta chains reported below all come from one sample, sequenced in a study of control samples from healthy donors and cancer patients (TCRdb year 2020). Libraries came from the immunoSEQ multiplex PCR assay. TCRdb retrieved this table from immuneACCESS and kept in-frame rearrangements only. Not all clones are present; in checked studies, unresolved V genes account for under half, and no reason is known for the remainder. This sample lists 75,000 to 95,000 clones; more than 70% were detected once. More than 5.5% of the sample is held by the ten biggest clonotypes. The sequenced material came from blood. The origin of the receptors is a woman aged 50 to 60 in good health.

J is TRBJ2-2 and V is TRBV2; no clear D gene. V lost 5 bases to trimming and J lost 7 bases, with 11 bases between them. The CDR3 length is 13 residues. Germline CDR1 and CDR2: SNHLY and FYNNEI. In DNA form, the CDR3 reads TGTGCCAGCAGTATACATGATAGCGGGGAGCTGTTTTTT. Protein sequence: CASSIHDSGELFF.

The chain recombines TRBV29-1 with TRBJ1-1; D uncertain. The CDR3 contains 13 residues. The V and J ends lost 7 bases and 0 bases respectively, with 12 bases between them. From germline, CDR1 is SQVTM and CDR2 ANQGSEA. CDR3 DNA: TGCAGCGCGGGAACTCTGTTGAACACTGAAGCTTTCTTT. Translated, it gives CSAGTLLNTEAFF. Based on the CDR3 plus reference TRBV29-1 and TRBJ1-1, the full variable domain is SAVISQKPSRDICQRGTSLTIQCQVDSQVTMMFWYRQQPGQSLTLIATANQGSEATYESGFVIDKFPISRPNLTFSTLTVSNMSPEDSSIYLCSAGTLLNTEAFFGQGTRLTVV.

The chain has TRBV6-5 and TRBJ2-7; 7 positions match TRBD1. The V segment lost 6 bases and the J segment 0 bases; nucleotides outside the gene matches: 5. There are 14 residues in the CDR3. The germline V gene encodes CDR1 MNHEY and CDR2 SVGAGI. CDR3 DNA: TGTGCCAGCAGAGACAGGGTGCACTCCTACGAGCAGTACTTC. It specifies CASRDRVHSYEQYF.

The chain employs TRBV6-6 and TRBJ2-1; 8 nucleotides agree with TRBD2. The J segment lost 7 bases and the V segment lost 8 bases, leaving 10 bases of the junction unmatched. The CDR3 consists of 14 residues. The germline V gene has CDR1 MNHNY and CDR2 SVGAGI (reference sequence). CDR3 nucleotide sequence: TGTGCCAGCCACCTGGCGGGGGGTATAAATGAGCAGTTCTTC. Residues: CASHLAGGINEQFF.

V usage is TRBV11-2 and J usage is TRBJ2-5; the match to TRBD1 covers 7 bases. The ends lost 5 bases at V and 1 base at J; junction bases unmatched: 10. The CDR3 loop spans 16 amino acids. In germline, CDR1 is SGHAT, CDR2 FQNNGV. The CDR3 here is CASSLTGTAIQETQYF. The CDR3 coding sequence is TGTGCCAGCAGCCTCACCGGGACAGCTATCCAAGAGACCCAGTACTTC.

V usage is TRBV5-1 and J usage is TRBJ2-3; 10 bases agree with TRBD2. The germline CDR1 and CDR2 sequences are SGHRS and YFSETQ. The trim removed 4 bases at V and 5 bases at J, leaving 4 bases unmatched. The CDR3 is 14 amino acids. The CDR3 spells CASSKGTSEDTQYF. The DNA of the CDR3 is TGCGCCAGCAGCAAAGGGACTAGCGAAGATACGCAGTATTTT. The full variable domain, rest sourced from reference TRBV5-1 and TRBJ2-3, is KAGVTQTPRYLIKTRGQQVTLSCSPISGHRSVSWYQQTPGQGLQFLFEYFSETQRNKGNFPGRFSGRQFSNSRSEMNVSTLELGDSALYLCASSKGTSEDTQYFGPGTRLTVL.

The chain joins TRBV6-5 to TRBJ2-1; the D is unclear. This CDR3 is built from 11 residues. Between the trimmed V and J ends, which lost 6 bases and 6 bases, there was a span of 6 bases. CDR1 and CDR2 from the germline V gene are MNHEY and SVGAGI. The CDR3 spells CASSNTNEQFF. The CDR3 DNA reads TGTGCCAGCAGCAACACCAATGAGCAGTTCTTC.

CDR3 region: CATSRDWVTSGANVLTF. In nucleotides, the CDR3 is TGTGCCACCAGCAGAGATTGGGTAACTTCTGGGGCCAACGTCCTGACTTTC. The gene calls are TRBV15 and TRBJ2-6; D call uncertain. The germline CDR1 and CDR2 sequences are LNHNV and YYDKDF (reference sequence). There are 17 residues in the CDR3. V was shortened by 0 bases and J by 1 base, with 10 bases between the two germline ends.

The CDR3 region has the DNA TGTGCCAGCAGCTTTCTCGGCAGAGAGTCTTCACCCCTCCACTTT. It specifies CASSFLGRESSPLHF. The V gene is TRBV5-4, the J gene TRBJ1-6; the D is unclear. Trimming removed 2 bases from V and 9 bases from J, with 15 bases in between. Germline loops: CDR1 SGHNT, CDR2 YYREEE (reference sequence). The CDR3 sequence is 15 residues long.

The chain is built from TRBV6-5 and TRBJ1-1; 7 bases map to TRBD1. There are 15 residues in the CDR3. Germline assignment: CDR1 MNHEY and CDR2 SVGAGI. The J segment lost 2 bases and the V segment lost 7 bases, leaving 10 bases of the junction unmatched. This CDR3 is CASKGDREYNTEAFF. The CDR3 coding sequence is TGTGCCAGCAAAGGCGACAGGGAGTACAACACTGAAGCTTTCTTT.

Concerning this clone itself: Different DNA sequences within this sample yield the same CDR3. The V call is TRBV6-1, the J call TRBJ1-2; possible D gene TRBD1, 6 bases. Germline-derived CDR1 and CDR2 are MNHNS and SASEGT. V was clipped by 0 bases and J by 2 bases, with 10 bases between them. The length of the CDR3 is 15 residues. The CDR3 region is CASSEAWGRNYGYTF. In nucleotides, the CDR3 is TGTGCCAGCAGTGAAGCATGGGGGCGAAACTATGGCTACACCTTC.

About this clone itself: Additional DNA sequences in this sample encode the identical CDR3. Here the CDR3 reads CASSDRTYEQYF. The CDR3 DNA reads TGTGCCAGCAGTGACAGAACCTACGAGCAGTACTTC. V gene TRBV2 combines with J gene TRBJ2-7; D uncertain. This CDR3 has 12 amino acids. Germline-derived CDR1 and CDR2 are SNHLY and FYNNEI. V lost 3 bases and J lost 2, with 5 bases in between.

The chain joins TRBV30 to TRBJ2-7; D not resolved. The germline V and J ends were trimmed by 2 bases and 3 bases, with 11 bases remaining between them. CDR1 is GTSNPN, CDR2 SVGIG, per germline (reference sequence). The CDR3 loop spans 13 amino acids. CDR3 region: CAWSYGRDYEQYF. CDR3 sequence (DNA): TGTGCCTGGAGTTACGGTAGGGACTACGAGCAGTACTTC.

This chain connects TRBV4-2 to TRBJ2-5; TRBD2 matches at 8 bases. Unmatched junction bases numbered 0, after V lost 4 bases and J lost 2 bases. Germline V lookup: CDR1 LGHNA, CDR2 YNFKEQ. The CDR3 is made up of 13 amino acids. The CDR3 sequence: CASSRGGQETQYF. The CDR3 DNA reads TGTGCCAGCAGCCGCGGGGGGCAAGAGACCCAGTACTTC.

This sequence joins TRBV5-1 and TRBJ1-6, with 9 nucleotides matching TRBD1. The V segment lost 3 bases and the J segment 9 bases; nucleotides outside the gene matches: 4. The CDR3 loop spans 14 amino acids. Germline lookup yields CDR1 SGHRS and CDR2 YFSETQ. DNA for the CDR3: TGCGCCAGCAGCTGGGACAGGGAAGGTTCACCCCTCCACTTT. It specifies CASSWDREGSPLHF. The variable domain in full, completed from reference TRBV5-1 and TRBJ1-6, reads KAGVTQTPRYLIKTRGQQVTLSCSPISGHRSVSWYQQTPGQGLQFLFEYFSETQRNKGNFPGRFSGRQFSNSRSEMNVSTLELGDSALYLCASSWDREGSPLHFGNGTRLTVT.

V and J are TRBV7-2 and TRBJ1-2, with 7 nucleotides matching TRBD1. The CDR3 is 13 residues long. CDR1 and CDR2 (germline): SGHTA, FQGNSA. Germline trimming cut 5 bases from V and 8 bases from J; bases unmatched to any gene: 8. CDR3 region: CASSGDRAGGYTF. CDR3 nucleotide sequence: TGTGCCAGCAGCGGAGACAGGGCGGGGGGCTACACCTTC.

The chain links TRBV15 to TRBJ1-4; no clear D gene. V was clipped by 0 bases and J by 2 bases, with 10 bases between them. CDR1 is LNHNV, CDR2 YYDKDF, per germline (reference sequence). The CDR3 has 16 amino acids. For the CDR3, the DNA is TGTGCCACCAGCAGAGATTTTCGGGCTACTAATGAAAAACTGTTTTTT. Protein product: CATSRDFRATNEKLFF.

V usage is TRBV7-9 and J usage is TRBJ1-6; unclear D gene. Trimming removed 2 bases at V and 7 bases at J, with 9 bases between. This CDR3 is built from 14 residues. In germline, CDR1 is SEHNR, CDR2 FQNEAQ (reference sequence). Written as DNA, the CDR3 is TGTGCCAGCAGCTTATCGGTTCCGAATTCACCCCTCCACTTT. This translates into CASSLSVPNSPLHF.

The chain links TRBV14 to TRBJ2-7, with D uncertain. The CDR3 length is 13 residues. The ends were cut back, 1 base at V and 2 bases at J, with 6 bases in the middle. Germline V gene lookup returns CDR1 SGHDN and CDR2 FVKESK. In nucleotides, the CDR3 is TGTGCCAGCAGCCAAGTCTCTGCCTACGAGCAGTACTTC. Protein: CASSQVSAYEQYF.

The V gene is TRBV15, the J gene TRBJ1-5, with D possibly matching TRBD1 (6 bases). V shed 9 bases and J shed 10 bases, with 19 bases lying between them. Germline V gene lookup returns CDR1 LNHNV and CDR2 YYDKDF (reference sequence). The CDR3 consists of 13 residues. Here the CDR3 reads CATGEARGSPQHF. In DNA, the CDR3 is TGTGCCACGGGCGAGGCCAGGGGTTCTCCCCAGCATTTT.

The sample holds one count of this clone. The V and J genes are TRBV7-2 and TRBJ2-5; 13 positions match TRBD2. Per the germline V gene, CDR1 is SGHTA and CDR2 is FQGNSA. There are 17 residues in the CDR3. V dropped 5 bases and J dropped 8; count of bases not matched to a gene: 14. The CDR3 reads CASSPDLGLAGEGTQYF. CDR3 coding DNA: TGTGCCAGCAGCCCGGATCTCGGACTAGCGGGGGAGGGTACCCAGTACTTC.

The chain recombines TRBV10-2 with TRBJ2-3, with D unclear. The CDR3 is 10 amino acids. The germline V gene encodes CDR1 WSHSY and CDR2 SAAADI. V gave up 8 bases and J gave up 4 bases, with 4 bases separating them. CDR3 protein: CASASDTQYF. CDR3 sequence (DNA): TGCGCCAGCGCTTCAGATACGCAGTATTTT.

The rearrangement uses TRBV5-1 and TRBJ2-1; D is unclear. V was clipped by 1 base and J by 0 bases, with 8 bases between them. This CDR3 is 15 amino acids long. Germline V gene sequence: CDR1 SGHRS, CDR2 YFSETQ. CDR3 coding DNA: TGCGCCAGCAGCTTGATCCCTGACTCCTACAATGAGCAGTTCTTC. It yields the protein CASSLIPDSYNEQFF.

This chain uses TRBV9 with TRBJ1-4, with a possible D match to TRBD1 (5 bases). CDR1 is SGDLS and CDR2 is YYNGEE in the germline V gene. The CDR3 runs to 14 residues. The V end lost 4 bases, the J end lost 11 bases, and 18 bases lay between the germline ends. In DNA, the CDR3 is TGTGCCAGCAGCCCACGCAGGGAATCGGAGAAACTGTTTTTT. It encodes CASSPRRESEKLFF.

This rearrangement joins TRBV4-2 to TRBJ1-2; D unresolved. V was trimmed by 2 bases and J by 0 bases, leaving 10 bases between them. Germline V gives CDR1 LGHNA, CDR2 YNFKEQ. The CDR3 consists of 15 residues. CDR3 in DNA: TGTGCCAGCAGCCAAAACACCAGGACTAACTATGGCTACACCTTC. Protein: CASSQNTRTNYGYTF.

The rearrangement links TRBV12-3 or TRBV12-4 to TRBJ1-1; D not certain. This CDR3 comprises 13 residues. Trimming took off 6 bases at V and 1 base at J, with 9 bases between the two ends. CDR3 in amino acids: CASRIDGNTEAFF. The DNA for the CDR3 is TGTGCCAGCAGGATCGACGGGAACACTGAAGCTTTCTTT.

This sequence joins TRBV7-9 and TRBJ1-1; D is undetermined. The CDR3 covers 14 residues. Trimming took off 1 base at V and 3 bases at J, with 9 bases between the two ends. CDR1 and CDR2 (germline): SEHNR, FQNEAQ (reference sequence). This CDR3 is CASSLEWQDTEAFF. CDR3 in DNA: TGTGCCAGCAGCTTAGAGTGGCAAGACACTGAAGCTTTCTTT.

CDR3 sequence (DNA): TGCAGCGTTGACGTAGGGGCAGATACGCAGTATTTT. This codes for CSVDVGADTQYF. The chain combines TRBV29-1 with TRBJ2-3; possible D gene TRBD1, 5 bases. Per germline, CDR1 SQVTM and CDR2 ANQGSEA. The CDR3 sequence is 12 residues long. V was pared by 3 bases and J by 4 bases, with 8 bases between.

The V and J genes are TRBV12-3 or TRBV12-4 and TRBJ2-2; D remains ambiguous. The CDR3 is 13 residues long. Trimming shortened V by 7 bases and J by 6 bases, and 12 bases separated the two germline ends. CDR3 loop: CASKEGYAGELFF. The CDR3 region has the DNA TGTGCCAGCAAGGAAGGGTATGCCGGGGAGCTGTTTTTT.

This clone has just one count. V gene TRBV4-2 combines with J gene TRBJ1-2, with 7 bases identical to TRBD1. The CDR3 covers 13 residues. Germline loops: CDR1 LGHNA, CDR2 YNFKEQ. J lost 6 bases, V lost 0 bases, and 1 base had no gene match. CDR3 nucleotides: TGTGCCAGCAGCCAAGAGACAGGGAATGGCTACACCTTC. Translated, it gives CASSQETGNGYTF.

The CDR3 here is CASGGGSTEAFF. The CDR3 bases are TGTGCCAGCGGCGGGGGAAGTACTGAAGCTTTCTTT. The V and J genes are TRBV6-5 and TRBJ1-1; a weak D match, TRBD1 (5 bases). Trimming cost V 8 bases and J 5 bases, with 12 bases left between them. Germline CDR1 reads MNHEY; CDR2 reads SVGAGI. The length of the CDR3 is 12 residues.